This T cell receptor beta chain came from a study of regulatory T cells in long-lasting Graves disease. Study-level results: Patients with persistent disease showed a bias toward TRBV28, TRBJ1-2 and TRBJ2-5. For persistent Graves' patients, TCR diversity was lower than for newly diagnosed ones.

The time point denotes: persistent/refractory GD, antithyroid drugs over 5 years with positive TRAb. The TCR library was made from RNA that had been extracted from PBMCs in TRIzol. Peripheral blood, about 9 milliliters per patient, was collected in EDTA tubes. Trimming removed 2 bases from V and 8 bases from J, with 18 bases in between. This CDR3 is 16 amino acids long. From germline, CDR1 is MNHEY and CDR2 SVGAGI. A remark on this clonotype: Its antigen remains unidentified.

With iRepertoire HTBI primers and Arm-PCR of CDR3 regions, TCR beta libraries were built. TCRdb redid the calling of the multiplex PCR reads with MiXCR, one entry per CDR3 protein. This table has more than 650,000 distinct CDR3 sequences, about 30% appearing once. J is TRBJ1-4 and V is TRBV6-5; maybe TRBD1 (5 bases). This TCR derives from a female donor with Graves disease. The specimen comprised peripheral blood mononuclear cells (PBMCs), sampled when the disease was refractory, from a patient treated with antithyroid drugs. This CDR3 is CASSYPSGGTLEKLFF. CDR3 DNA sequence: TGTGCCAGCAGTTACCCCTCCGGGGGAACTCTCGAAAAACTGTTTTTT.